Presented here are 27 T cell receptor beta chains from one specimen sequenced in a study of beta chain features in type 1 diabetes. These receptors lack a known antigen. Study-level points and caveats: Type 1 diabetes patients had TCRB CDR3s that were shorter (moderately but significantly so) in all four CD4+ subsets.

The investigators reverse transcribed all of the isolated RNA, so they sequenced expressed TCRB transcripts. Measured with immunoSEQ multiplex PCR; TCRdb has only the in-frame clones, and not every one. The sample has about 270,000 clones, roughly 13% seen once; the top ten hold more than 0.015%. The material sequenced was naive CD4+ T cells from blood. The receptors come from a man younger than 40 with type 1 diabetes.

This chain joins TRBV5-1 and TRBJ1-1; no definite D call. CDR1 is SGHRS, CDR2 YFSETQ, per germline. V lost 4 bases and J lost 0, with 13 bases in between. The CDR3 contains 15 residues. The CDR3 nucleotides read TGCGCCAGCAGCGTGTCATGGGCATTGAACACTGAAGCTTTCTTT. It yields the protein CASSVSWALNTEAFF. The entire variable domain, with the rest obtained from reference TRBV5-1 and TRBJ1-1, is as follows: KAGVTQTPRYLIKTRGQQVTLSCSPISGHRSVSWYQQTPGQGLQFLFEYFSETQRNKGNFPGRFSGRQFSNSRSEMNVSTLELGDSALYLCASSVSWALNTEAFFGQGTRLTVV.

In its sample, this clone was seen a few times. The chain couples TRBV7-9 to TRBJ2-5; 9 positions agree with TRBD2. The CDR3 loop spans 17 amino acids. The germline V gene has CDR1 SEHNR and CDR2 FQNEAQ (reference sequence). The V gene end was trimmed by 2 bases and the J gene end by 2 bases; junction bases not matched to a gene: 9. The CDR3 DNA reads TGTGCCAGCAGCTTAAATCCGGGCACTAGCGGGCAAGAGACCCAGTACTTC. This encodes CASSLNPGTSGQETQYF.

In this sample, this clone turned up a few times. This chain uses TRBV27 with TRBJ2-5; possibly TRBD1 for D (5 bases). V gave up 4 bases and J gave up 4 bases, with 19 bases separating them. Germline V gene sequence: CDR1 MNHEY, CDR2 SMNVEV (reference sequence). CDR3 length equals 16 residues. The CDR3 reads CASSSLYGHGGETQYF. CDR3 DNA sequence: TGTGCCAGCAGTTCACTATATGGACACGGCGGAGAGACCCAGTACTTC.

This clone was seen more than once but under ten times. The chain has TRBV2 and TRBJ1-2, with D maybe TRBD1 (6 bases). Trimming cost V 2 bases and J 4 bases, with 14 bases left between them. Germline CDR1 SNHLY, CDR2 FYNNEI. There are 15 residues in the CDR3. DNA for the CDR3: TGTGCCAGCAGTGAAAGGGGGGGACACCTCTATGGCTACACCTTC. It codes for CASSERGGHLYGYTF.

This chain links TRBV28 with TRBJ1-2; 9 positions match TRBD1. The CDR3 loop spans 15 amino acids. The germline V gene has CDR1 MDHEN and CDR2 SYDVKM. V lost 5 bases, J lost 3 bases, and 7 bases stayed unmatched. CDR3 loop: CASSPQGAGDYGYTF. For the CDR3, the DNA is TGTGCCAGCAGTCCACAGGGGGCCGGCGACTATGGCTACACCTTC.

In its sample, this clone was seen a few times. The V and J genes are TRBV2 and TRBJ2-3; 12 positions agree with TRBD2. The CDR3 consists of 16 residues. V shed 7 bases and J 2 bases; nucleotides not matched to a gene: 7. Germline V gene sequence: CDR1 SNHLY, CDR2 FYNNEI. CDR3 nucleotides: TGTGCCAGCACCTTCCTAGCGGGAGGGCCCACAGATACGCAGTATTTT. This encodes CASTFLAGGPTDTQYF.

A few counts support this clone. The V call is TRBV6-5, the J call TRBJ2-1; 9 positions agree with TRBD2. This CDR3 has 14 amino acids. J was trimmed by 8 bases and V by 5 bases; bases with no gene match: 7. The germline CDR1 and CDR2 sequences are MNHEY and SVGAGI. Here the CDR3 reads CASSISGSSHEQFF. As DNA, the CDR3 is TGTGCCAGCAGTATTAGCGGGAGCTCCCATGAGCAGTTCTTC.

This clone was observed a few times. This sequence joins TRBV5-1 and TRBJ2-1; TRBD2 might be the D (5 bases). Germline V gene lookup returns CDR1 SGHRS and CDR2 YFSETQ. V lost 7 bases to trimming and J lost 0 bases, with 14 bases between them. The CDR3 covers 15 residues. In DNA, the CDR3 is TGCGCCAGCGGCCCCCAGCGGCTCTCCTACAATGAGCAGTTCTTC. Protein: CASGPQRLSYNEQFF.

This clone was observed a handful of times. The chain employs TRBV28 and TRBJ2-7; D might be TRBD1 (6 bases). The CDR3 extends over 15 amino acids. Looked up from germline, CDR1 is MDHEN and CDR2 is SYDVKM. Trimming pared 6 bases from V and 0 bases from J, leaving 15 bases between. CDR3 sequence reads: CASRDRQESSYEQYF. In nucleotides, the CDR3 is TGTGCCAGCAGGGACCGACAGGAAAGCTCCTACGAGCAGTACTTC. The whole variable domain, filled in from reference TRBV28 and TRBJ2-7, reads DVKVTQSSRYLVKRTGEKVFLECVQDMDHENMFWYRQDPGLGLRLIYFSYDVKMKEKGDIPEGYSVSREKKERFSLILESASTNQTSMYLCASRDRQESSYEQYFGPGTRLTVT.

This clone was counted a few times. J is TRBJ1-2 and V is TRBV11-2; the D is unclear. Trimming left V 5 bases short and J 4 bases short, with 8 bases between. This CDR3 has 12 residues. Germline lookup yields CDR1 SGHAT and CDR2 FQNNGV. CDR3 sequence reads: CASSQELYGYTF. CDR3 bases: TGTGCCAGCAGCCAAGAACTCTATGGCTACACCTTC.

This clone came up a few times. CDR3 nucleotides: TGTGCCAGCAGTCCCCCGGGACAGCCCCAGCATTTT. This encodes CASSPPGQPQHF. The chain couples TRBV27 to TRBJ1-5; D gene ambiguous. The germline V gene has CDR1 MNHEY and CDR2 SMNVEV (reference sequence). With 5 bases removed from V and 7 bases from J, the gap between germline ends came to 9 bases. CDR3 length: 12 amino acids.

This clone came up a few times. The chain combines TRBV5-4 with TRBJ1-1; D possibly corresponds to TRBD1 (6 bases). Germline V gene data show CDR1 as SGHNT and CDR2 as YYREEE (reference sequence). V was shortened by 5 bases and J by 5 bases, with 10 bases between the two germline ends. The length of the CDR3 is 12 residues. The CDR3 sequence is CASSSGVTEAFF. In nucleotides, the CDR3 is TGTGCCAGCAGTTCAGGGGTAACTGAAGCTTTCTTT.

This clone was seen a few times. This CDR3 reads CASSYSNTGELFF. The DNA of the CDR3 is TGTGCCAGCAGCTACTCGAACACCGGGGAGCTGTTTTTT. The V and J genes are TRBV7-9 and TRBJ2-2, with D uncertain. CDR1 SEHNR and CDR2 FQNEAQ come from the germline V gene (reference sequence). V lost 4 bases, J lost 0 bases, and 3 bases lay in between. The CDR3 sequence is 13 residues long.

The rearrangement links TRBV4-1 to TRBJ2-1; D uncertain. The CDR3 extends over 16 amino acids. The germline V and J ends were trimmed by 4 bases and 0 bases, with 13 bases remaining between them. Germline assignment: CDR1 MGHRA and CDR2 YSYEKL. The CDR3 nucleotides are TGCGCCAGCAGCCGGGTCCGACTTGGCTCCTACAATGAGCAGTTCTTC. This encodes CASSRVRLGSYNEQFF.

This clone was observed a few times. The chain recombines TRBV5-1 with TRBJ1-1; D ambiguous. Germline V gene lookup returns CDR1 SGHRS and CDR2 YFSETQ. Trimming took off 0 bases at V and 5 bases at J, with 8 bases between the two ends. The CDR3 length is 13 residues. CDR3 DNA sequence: TGCGCCAGCAGCTTGGAAGAGAGGACTGAAGCTTTCTTT. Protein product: CASSLEERTEAFF.

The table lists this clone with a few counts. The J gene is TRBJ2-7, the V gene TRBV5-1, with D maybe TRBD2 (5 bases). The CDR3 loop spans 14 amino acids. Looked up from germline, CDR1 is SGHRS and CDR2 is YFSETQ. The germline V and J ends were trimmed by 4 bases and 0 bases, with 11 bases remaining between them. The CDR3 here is CASSRSGSSYEQYF. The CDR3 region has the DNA TGCGCCAGCAGCAGATCTGGGAGCTCCTACGAGCAGTACTTC.

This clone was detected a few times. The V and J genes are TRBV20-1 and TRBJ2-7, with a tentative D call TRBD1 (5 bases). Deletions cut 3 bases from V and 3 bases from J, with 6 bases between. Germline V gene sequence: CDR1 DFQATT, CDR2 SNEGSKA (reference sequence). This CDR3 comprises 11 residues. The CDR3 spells CSASRVYEQYF. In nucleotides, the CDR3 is TGCAGTGCTAGCAGGGTCTACGAGCAGTACTTC.

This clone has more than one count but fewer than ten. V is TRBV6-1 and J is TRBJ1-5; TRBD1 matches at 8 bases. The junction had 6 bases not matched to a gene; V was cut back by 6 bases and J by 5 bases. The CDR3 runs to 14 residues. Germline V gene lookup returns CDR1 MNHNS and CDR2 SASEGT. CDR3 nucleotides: TGTGCCAGCAGCAGTGGGACAGGACATCAGCCCCAGCATTTT. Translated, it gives CASSSGTGHQPQHF.

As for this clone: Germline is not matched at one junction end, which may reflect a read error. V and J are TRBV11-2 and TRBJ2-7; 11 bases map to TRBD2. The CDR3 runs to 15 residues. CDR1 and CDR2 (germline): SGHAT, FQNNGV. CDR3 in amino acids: CASRLAGGRSYEQYF. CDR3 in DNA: TGTGCCAGCAGGTTAGCGGGAGGGAGGTCCTACGAGCAGTACTTC. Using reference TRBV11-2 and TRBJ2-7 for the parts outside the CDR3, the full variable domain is EAGVAQSPRYKIIEKRQSVAFWCNPISGHATLYWYQQILGQGPKLLIQFQNNGVVDDSQLPKDRFSAERLKGVDSTLKIQPAKLEDSAVYLCASRLAGGRSYEQYFGPGTRLTVT.

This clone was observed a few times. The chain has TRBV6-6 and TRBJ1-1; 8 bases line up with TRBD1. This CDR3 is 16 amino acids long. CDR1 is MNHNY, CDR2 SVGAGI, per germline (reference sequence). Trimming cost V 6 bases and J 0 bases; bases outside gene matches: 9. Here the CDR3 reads CASSRTRTGMNTEAFF. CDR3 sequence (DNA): TGTGCCAGCAGCCGGACCCGGACAGGGATGAACACTGAAGCTTTCTTT.

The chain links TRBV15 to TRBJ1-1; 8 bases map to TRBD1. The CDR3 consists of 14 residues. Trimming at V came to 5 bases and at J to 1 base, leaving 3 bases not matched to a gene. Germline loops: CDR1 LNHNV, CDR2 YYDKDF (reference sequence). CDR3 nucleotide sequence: TGTGCCACCAGCTACACAGGGGGGAACACTGAAGCTTTCTTT. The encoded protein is CATSYTGGNTEAFF.

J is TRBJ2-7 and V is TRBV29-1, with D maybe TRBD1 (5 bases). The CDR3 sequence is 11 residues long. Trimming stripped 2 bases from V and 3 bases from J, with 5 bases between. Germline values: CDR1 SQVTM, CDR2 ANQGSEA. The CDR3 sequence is CSVERGYEQYF. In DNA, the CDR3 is TGCAGCGTTGAAAGGGGCTACGAGCAGTACTTC.

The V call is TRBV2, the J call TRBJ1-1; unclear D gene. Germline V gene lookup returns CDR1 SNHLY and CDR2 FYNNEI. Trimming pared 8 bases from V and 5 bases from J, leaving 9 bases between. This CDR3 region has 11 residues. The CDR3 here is CASLAKTEAFF. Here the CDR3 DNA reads TGTGCCAGCCTAGCGAAAACTGAAGCTTTCTTT.

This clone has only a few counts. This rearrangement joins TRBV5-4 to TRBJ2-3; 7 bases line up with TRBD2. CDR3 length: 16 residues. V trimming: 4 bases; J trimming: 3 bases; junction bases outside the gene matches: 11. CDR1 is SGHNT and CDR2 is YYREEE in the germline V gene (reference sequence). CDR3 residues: CASSGPTSVFTDTQYF. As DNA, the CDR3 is TGTGCCAGCAGCGGCCCTACTAGCGTCTTTACAGATACGCAGTATTTT.

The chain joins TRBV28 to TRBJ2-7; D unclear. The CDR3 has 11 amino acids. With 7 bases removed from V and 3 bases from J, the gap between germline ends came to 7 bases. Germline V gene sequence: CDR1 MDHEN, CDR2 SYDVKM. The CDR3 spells CASIDNYEQYF. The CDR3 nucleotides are TGTGCCAGCATAGACAACTACGAGCAGTACTTC.

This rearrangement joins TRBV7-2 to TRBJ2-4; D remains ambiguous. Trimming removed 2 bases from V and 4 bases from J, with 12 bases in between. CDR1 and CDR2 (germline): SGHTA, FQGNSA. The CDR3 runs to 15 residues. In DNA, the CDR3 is TGTGCCAGCAGCTTAAGGCGAAGCGCGAAAAACATTCAGTACTTC. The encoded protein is CASSLRRSAKNIQYF.

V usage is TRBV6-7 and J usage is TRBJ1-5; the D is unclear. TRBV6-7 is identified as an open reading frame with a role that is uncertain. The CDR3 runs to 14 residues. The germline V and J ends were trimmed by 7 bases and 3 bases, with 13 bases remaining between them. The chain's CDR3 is CASTGNRNNQPQHF. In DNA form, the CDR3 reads TGTGCCAGCACTGGAAACAGAAACAATCAGCCCCAGCATTTT.